This T cell receptor beta chain was captured by sequencing in a study of blood T cell repertoires in COVID-19. Whole-study context: Acute-phase and convalescent COVID-19 samples originated in the United States, Italy and Spain.

This clone has a single count. Germline V CDR1 and CDR2: GTSNPN, SVGIG (reference sequence). Trimming pared 1 base from V and 5 bases from J, leaving 11 bases between. The CDR3 contains 14 residues. This table comes from immunoSEQ multiplex PCR, and its TCRdb copy is limited to in-frame clones, with some not included. The repertoire holds hundreds of thousands of clones, with 89% as singletons. Material: peripheral blood. This sequence joins TRBV30 and TRBJ2-2; D might be TRBD1 (5 bases). The TCR comes from a woman in her twenties or thirties with COVID-19, enrolled during active disease. The CDR3 bases are TGTGCCTGGAGTGCTGCCAGGGCAACCGGGGAGCTGTTTTTT. Residues: CAWSAARATGELFF.